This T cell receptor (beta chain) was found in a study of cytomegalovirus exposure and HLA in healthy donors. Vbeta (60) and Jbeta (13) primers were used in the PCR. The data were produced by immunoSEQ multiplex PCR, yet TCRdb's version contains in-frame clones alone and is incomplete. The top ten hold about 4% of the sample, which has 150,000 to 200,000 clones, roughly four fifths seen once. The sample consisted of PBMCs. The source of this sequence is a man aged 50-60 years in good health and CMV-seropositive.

In DNA, the CDR3 is TGTGCCAGCACCGTGTCTAGGAAGGACATTCAGTACTTC. Translation: CASTVSRKDIQYF. This sequence joins TRBV28 and TRBJ2-4, with D unresolved. The germline gives CDR1 MDHEN, CDR2 SYDVKM. With 7 bases removed from V and 8 bases from J, the gap between germline ends came to 15 bases. This CDR3 comprises 13 residues.